The clone carrying this T cell receptor (beta chain) was counted once. The CDR3 extends over 19 amino acids. J gave up 10 bases and V 1 base, and 16 bases lay outside the gene matches. Germline V gene data show CDR1 as MGHRA and CDR2 as YSYEKL. These data come from a study of blood T cell repertoires in COVID-19. Study at large: Donors in the United States, Italy and Spain gave samples during acute or convalescent COVID-19.

The method was immunoSEQ multiplex PCR; TCRdb's version includes in-frame clones alone and lacks a portion of them. Here the sample spans roughly 250,000 clones, roughly 80% being singletons. The sequencing input was peripheral blood. The chain is built from TRBV4-1 and TRBJ1-6; 10 nucleotides agree with TRBD1. The receptor comes from a woman of 80 years or more with acute or convalescent COVID-19. The CDR3 nucleotides are TGCGCCAGCAGCCAAGTGGGGTGGGGTACCGGGACAGGGGAATCACCCCTCCACTTT. Protein: CASSQVGWGTGTGESPLHF.